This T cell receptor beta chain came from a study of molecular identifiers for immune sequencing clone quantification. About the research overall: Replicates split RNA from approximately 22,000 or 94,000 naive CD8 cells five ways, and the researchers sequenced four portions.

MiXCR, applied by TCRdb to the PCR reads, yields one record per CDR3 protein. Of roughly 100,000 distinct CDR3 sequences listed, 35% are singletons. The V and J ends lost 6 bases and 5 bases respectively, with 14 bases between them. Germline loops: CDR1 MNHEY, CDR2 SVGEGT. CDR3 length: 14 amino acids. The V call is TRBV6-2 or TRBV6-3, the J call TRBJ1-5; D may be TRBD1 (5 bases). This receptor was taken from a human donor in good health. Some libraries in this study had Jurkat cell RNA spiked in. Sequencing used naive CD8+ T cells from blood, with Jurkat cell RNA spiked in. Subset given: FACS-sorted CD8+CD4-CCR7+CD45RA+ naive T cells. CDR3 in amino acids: CASSHWGGDQPQHF. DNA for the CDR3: TGTGCCAGCAGCCACTGGGGGGGGGATCAGCCCCAGCATTTT.